Below are 32 T cell receptor beta chains sequenced from a single sample in a study of regulatory T cells in long-lasting Graves disease. Arm-PCR of CDR3 regions with iRepertoire HTBI primers generated TCR beta libraries. TCRdb fed the multiplex PCR reads into MiXCR, producing one record per CDR3 protein. The sample consists of some 370,000 distinct CDR3 sequences, roughly 20% of them appearing once. Time point specified: persistent/refractory GD, antithyroid drugs over 5 years with positive TRAb. Isolated PBMC RNA provided the starting material for the TCR library. Specimen: peripheral blood mononuclear cells (PBMCs), collected when the disease was refractory, from a patient treated with antithyroid drugs. Receptor source: a woman aged 40 to 50 with Graves disease.

This clonotype has a handful of counts. The chain links TRBV7-2 to TRBJ1-1; possibly TRBD1 for D (6 bases). The CDR3 has 16 residues. Trimming removed 8 bases at V and 1 base at J, with 20 bases between. Germline V gene sequence: CDR1 SGHTA, CDR2 FQGNSA. The CDR3 DNA reads as TGTGCCAGCGGCTCCGGCGTCAGGGGCGGGAACACTGAAGCTTTCTTT. This codes for CASGSGVRGGNTEAFF.

This clonotype has at least ten counts. This chain joins TRBV24-1 and TRBJ2-7; perhaps TRBD1 as D (6 bases). Germline V lookup: CDR1 KGHDR, CDR2 SFDVKD. Trimming cost V 2 bases and J 3 bases, with 13 bases left between them. The CDR3 covers 15 residues. In nucleotides, the CDR3 is TGTGCCACCAGTGATTCTCGACAGGTAGGCTACGAGCAGTACTTC. Translation: CATSDSRQVGYEQYF.

This clonotype turned up a few times. V and J are TRBV5-1 and TRBJ1-1; 8 bases fit TRBD1. The CDR3 is made up of 15 amino acids. V was clipped by 2 bases and J by 1 base; unmatched bases: 4. Germline V gene data show CDR1 as SGHRS and CDR2 as YFSETQ. The CDR3, as DNA: TGCGCCAGCAGCTTCGGACAGGGAGGGAACACTGAAGCTTTCTTT. Translating it yields CASSFGQGGNTEAFF.

Ten or more counts support this clonotype. The V and J genes are TRBV6-1 and TRBJ2-7, with TRBD2 as a possible D gene (5 bases). The CDR3 loop spans 15 amino acids. Germline CDR1 and CDR2: MNHNS and SASEGT. V dropped 1 base and J dropped 2 bases, with 12 bases sitting between them. CDR3 nucleotide sequence: TGTGCCAGCAGTGAAGGAGGACGTAGCGCCTACGAGCAGTACTTC. This gives the protein CASSEGGRSAYEQYF.

This chain uses TRBV15 with TRBJ1-2, with D maybe TRBD1 (6 bases). Trimming shortened V by 4 bases and J by 4 bases, and 10 bases separated the two germline ends. Germline CDR1 reads LNHNV; CDR2 reads YYDKDF (reference sequence). There are 13 residues in the CDR3. The CDR3 DNA sequence: TGTGCCACCAGCAACAGGGTTGGCTATGGCTACACCTTC. Its translation is CATSNRVGYGYTF.

This clonotype was found many times. The chain recombines TRBV28 with TRBJ2-2; 11 positions agree with TRBD1. CDR3 length: 13 amino acids. CDR1 is MDHEN, CDR2 SYDVKM, per germline. J was trimmed by 4 bases and V by 11 bases; bases with no gene match: 3. The CDR3 spells CAAGTGGTGELFF. CDR3 DNA: TGTGCCGCTGGGACAGGGGGCACCGGGGAGCTGTTTTTT.

This chain joins TRBV5-5 and TRBJ1-1, with D possibly matching TRBD1 (5 bases). The CDR3 runs 15 residues. Trimming cost V 4 bases and J 1 base, with 14 bases left between them. Germline V CDR1 and CDR2: SGHKS, YYEKEE (reference sequence). The CDR3 protein is CASSQKGTGNTEAFF. CDR3 nucleotides: TGTGCCAGCAGCCAGAAAGGGACGGGGAACACTGAAGCTTTCTTT.

Many counts were recorded for this clonotype. The chain combines TRBV24-1 with TRBJ1-2; 8 positions match TRBD1. V lost 5 bases and J lost 9; bases outside the gene matches: 4. The germline gives CDR1 KGHDR, CDR2 SFDVKD. The CDR3 spans 12 residues. The CDR3 reads CATSGTGLRYTF. The CDR3, as DNA: TGTGCCACCAGTGGGACAGGGTTGCGCTACACCTTC.

This clonotype has only one observation. The chain couples TRBV7-3 to TRBJ1-5; possible D gene TRBD1, 6 bases. Between the trimmed V and J ends, which lost 0 bases and 2 bases, there was a span of 17 bases. Germline CDR1 is SGHTA and CDR2 is FQGTGA. The CDR3 is made up of 18 amino acids. DNA for the CDR3: TGTGCCAGCAGCTTAACGGGAACAGGGAGCGTGGGCAATCAGCCCCAGCATTTT. Encoded protein: CASSLTGTGSVGNQPQHF.

A remark on this clonotype: This may arise from a read error, as a much more abundant clone is one base away. The chain couples TRBV6-2 or TRBV6-3 to TRBJ1-1; 11 nucleotides align to TRBD1. Germline CDR1 reads MNHEY; CDR2 reads SVGEGT. CDR3 length: 15 residues. The CDR3, as DNA: TGTGCCGGCAGTTCCGGGACAGGGGGTCTTACTGAAGCTTTCTTT. This gives the protein CAGSSGTGGLTEAFF.

This chain uses TRBV3-1 with TRBJ1-1; D might be TRBD1 (6 bases). Trimming stripped 4 bases from V and 5 bases from J, with 11 bases between. The CDR3 spans 13 residues. Per germline, CDR1 LGHDT and CDR2 YNNKEL (reference sequence). The CDR3: CASSLFQGTEAFF. As DNA, the CDR3 is TGTGCCAGCAGCCTTTTTCAGGGGACTGAAGCTTTCTTT.

This clonotype has a handful of counts. This chain joins TRBV7-9 and TRBJ2-5; TRBD1 might be the D (5 bases). Trimming took 1 base from V and 4 from J, leaving 19 bases between them. Germline V gene sequence: CDR1 SEHNR, CDR2 FQNEAQ (reference sequence). The CDR3 length is 17 residues. This CDR3 reads CASSLVGSQGIVETQYF. The CDR3 bases are TGTGCCAGCAGCTTAGTTGGTTCCCAGGGAATTGTAGAGACCCAGTACTTC.

In this sample, this clonotype turned up many times. The gene calls are TRBV28 and TRBJ2-7; tentatively, D is TRBD1 (6 bases). The CDR3 extends over 14 amino acids. Trimming removed 10 bases at V and 0 bases at J, with 16 bases between. Germline values: CDR1 MDHEN, CDR2 SYDVKM. CDR3 amino acids: CATWGQLSSYEQYF. CDR3 in DNA: TGTGCCACCTGGGGGCAGTTGAGCTCCTACGAGCAGTACTTC.

Points on this clonotype: The germline gene is not matched at one end of the junction; a read error may be the cause. The chain carries TRBV10-3 and TRBJ2-7, with 7 bases aligning to TRBD1. The CDR3 has 19 amino acids. Germline loops: CDR1 ENHRY, CDR2 SYGVKD. The CDR3 is CAIRSLGSGGSRRSYEKYF. The DNA of the CDR3 is TGTGCCATCAGATCTCTCGGGTCAGGGGGTTCGAGGAGATCCTACGAGAAGTACTTC.

V usage is TRBV19 and J usage is TRBJ1-5, with TRBD1 matching 10 bases. The CDR3 runs to 16 residues. The germline V gene encodes CDR1 LNHDA and CDR2 SQIVND (reference sequence). V lost 2 bases and J lost 6; bases outside the gene matches: 7. The CDR3, as DNA: TGTGCCAGTAGTATACTGGGGACAGGGGTAGTTCAGCCCCAGCATTTT. This encodes CASSILGTGVVQPQHF.

This clonotype was observed a few times. This chain uses TRBV24-1 with TRBJ2-2; a possible D gene is TRBD1 (6 bases). Looked up from germline, CDR1 is KGHDR and CDR2 is SFDVKD. V lost 5 bases to trimming and J lost 7 bases, with 16 bases between them. CDR3 length equals 15 residues. The CDR3 nucleotides are TGTGCCACCAGTGGGACAGACACGATTCGCGGGGAGCTGTTTTTT. It translates to CATSGTDTIRGELFF.

The genes are TRBV14 and TRBJ2-7; maybe TRBD2 (6 bases). V lost 5 bases and J lost 2, with 16 bases in between. Germline loops: CDR1 SGHDN, CDR2 FVKESK. The CDR3 runs 15 residues. The CDR3 protein is CASSSFRRGTYEQYF. CDR3 DNA: TGTGCCAGCAGCTCGTTTCGCCGGGGGACCTACGAGCAGTACTTC.

The chain carries TRBV12-3 or TRBV12-4 and TRBJ2-3; weak D call: TRBD2 (6 bases). Trimming pared 3 bases from V and 9 bases from J, leaving 22 bases between. The CDR3 is 16 amino acids. CDR3 nucleotides: TGTGCCAGCAGTTTCCTACTCCGGGACTCCGCTCGGACGCAGTATTTT. It specifies CASSFLLRDSARTQYF.

This clonotype was counted ten times or more. This sequence joins TRBV27 and TRBJ2-7; TRBD1 matches at 9 bases. The CDR3 is 14 amino acids. Germline CDR1 reads MNHEY; CDR2 reads SMNVEV (reference sequence). The V and J ends lost 5 bases and 1 base, in that order; junction bases with no gene match: 3. The CDR3: CASSHGQGSYEQYF. CDR3 bases: TGTGCCAGCAGTCATGGACAGGGGTCCTACGAGCAGTACTTC.

This clonotype was detected many times. The chain recombines TRBV28 with TRBJ1-1, with D maybe TRBD1 (6 bases). The CDR3 length is 14 residues. Germline V CDR1 and CDR2: MDHEN, SYDVKM. The V and J ends lost 8 bases and 7 bases respectively, with 20 bases between them. CDR3 DNA: TGTGCCAGCTGCTATCCGGGACACAGCCTTGAAGCTTTCTTT. Translation gives CASCYPGHSLEAFF.

The CDR3, as DNA: TGTGCCAGCTCACCACCGGGACTAGCGGGACTCGACGAGCAGTACTTC. This gives the protein CASSPPGLAGLDEQYF. The rearrangement links TRBV18 to TRBJ2-7; the match to TRBD2 covers 13 bases. There are 16 residues in the CDR3. From germline, CDR1 is KGHSH and CDR2 LQKENI. V was pared by 0 bases and J by 5 bases, with 4 bases of the junction left unmatched.

V and J are TRBV6-4 and TRBJ1-1, with D possibly matching TRBD1 (6 bases). This CDR3 has 14 residues. Germline loops: CDR1 MRHNA, CDR2 SNTAGT. Trimming removed 4 bases at V and 1 base at J, with 10 bases between. The CDR3 spells CASSATGENTEAFF. The CDR3 region has the DNA TGTGCCAGCAGTGCGACAGGCGAGAACACTGAAGCTTTCTTT.

This clonotype has at least ten counts. The J gene is TRBJ2-7, the V gene TRBV28, with TRBD1 matching 8 bases. V was clipped by 3 bases and J by 5 bases; unmatched bases: 6. The CDR3 is 14 residues long. Per the germline V gene, CDR1 is MDHEN and CDR2 is SYDVKM. The CDR3 DNA reads TGTGCCAGCAGTTTTGCGACAGGGGCCCACGAGCAGTACTTC. Translated, it gives CASSFATGAHEQYF.

This clonotype was observed a single time. This sequence joins TRBV5-6 and TRBJ1-3; D unclear. In germline, CDR1 is SGHDT, CDR2 YYEEEE. There are 16 residues in the CDR3. V was clipped by 1 base and J by 3 bases, with 14 bases between them. CDR3 loop: CASSLYVATSGNTIYF. The CDR3 DNA reads TGTGCCAGCAGCTTGTACGTGGCAACGAGTGGAAACACCATATATTTT.

Many counts were recorded for this clonotype. The J gene is TRBJ2-7, the V gene TRBV2, with D uncertain. Trimming pared 4 bases from V and 5 bases from J, leaving 15 bases between. This CDR3 contains 14 residues. The V gene's germline CDR1 is SNHLY and CDR2 FYNNEI. CDR3 nucleotide sequence: TGTGCCAGCAGTGGATGGGCAAAAAGGGACGAGCAGTACTTC. Its translation: CASSGWAKRDEQYF.

This clonotype has ten or more counts. The rearrangement uses TRBV6-5 and TRBJ2-5; 9 bases match TRBD2. The CDR3 spans 17 residues. Germline V gives CDR1 MNHEY, CDR2 SVGAGI. J gave up 1 base and V 2 bases, and 8 bases lay outside the gene matches. The CDR3 reads CASSYDVTSGSQETQYF. CDR3 in DNA: TGTGCCAGCAGTTACGATGTTACTAGCGGGTCCCAAGAGACCCAGTACTTC.

Regarding this clonotype: It may be a read error: a sequence one base away is much more abundant. The chain has TRBV10-2 and TRBJ2-7, with D possibly being TRBD2 (6 bases). V shed 10 bases and J shed 4 bases, with 26 bases lying between them. CDR1 is WSHSY, CDR2 SAAADI, per germline. The CDR3 runs 16 residues. As DNA, the CDR3 is TGCGCCAACACCCGTCTTGCGGGGCGAATGATTTACGAGCAGTACTTC. Its protein product is CANTRLAGRMIYEQYF.

The sample holds many counts of this clonotype. The chain is built from TRBV20-1 and TRBJ2-2, with 12 bases that match TRBD2. J was trimmed by 7 bases and V by 0 bases; bases with no gene match: 9. CDR3 length: 17 amino acids. In germline, CDR1 is DFQATT, CDR2 SNEGSKA (reference sequence). CDR3 sequence (DNA): TGCAGTGCTAGAGACCCCCGACTAGCGGGAGAAGTCGGGGAGCTGTTTTTT. Residues: CSARDPRLAGEVGELFF.

The chain couples TRBV19 to TRBJ1-4; 7 nucleotides line up with TRBD1. Per the germline V gene, CDR1 is LNHDA and CDR2 is SQIVND (reference sequence). V gave up 4 bases and J gave up 8 bases; unmatched junction bases: 16. The CDR3 loop spans 17 amino acids. CDR3 loop: CASSTSWAGTAGEKLFF. The DNA of the CDR3 is TGTGCCAGTAGTACCTCCTGGGCCGGGACAGCGGGGGAAAAACTGTTTTTT. The full variable domain, rest sourced from reference TRBV19 and TRBJ1-4, is DGGITQSPKYLFRKEGQNVTLSCEQNLNHDAMYWYRQDPGQGLRLIYYSQIVNDFQKGDIAEGYSVSREKKESFPLTVTSAQKNPTAFYLCASSTSWAGTAGEKLFFGSGTQLSVL.

This clonotype was recorded many times. The chain has TRBV11-2 and TRBJ2-7; the D gene is possibly TRBD2 (6 bases). The V gene lost 10 bases and the J gene lost 2 bases, with 9 bases spanning the gap. This CDR3 is 11 amino acids long. Germline V gene lookup returns CDR1 SGHAT and CDR2 FQNNGV. Written as DNA, the CDR3 is TGTGCCATCAAGCGGGCCTACGAGCAGTACTTC. Translation gives CAIKRAYEQYF. Together with reference TRBV11-2 and TRBJ2-7, the CDR3 gives the full variable domain: EAGVAQSPRYKIIEKRQSVAFWCNPISGHATLYWYQQILGQGPKLLIQFQNNGVVDDSQLPKDRFSAERLKGVDSTLKIQPAKLEDSAVYLCAIKRAYEQYFGPGTRLTVT.

At least ten counts were recorded for this clonotype. The V gene is TRBV28, the J gene TRBJ2-7, with D possibly matching TRBD2 (6 bases). This CDR3 region has 18 residues. Deletions cut 6 bases from V and 3 bases from J, with 27 bases between. Germline CDR1 is MDHEN and CDR2 is SYDVKM. This chain's CDR3 is CASSTTAGFLLAYYEQYF. The CDR3 DNA reads TGTGCCAGCAGCACCACCGCGGGATTCCTCCTAGCTTACTACGAGCAGTACTTC.

In its sample, this clonotype was seen many times. This chain links TRBV25-1 with TRBJ1-5; D unresolved. Trimming shortened V by 1 base and J by 4 bases, and 8 bases separated the two germline ends. Germline V CDR1 and CDR2: MGHDK, SYGVNS. CDR3 length equals 14 residues. CDR3 in DNA: TGTGCCAGCAGTGAATCTCGCGTTAATCAGCCCCAGCATTTT. Protein: CASSESRVNQPQHF.